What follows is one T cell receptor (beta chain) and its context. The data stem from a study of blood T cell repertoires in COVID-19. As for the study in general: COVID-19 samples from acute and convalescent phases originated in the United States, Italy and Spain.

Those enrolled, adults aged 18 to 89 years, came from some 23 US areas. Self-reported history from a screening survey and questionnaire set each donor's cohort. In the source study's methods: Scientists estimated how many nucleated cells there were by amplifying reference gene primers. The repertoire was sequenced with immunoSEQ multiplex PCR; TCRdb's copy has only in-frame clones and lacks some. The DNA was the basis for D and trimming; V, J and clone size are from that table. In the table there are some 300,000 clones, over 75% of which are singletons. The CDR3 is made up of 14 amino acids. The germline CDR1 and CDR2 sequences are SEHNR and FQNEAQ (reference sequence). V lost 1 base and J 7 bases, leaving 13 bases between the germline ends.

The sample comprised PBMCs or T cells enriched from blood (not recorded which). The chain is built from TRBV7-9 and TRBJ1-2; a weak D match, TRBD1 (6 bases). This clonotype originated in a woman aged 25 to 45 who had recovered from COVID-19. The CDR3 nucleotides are TGTGCCAGCAGCTTAGTAGGGGGAACGAGTGGCTACACCTTC. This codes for CASSLVGGTSGYTF.